The 2 T cell receptor beta chains below all came from one sample that was sequenced in a study of blood T cells in healthy people across ages. Next came a second PCR, run for about 7 to 12 cycles, which used a sample-barcoded 5' primer along with a J-beta primer mix. TCRdb redid the calling of the 5' RACE reads with MiXCR, one entry per CDR3 protein. The repertoire holds 1 million or so distinct CDR3 sequences, with almost 25% as singletons. These sequences were also reported in another study, on T cells of mothers and their children.

The specimen sequenced was blood. These receptors all come from a girl aged 2-9 years in good health.

This rearrangement joins TRBV12-3 or TRBV12-4 to TRBJ2-3; no firm D call. The CDR3 is 13 residues long. V was shortened by 6 bases and J by 2 bases, with 9 bases between the two germline ends. CDR3 in amino acids: CASSRKNTDTQYF. The CDR3 DNA reads TGTGCCAGCAGCCGAAAGAACACAGATACGCAGTATTTT.

This clonotype was detected a few times. Sequence at one end of the junction differs from germline and may be a read error. This chain connects TRBV25-1 to TRBJ2-7; tentative D call: TRBD2 (5 bases). CDR3 size: 14 residues. Germline V gives CDR1 MGHDK, CDR2 SYGVNS. The CDR3 DNA sequence: TGTGCCAGCAGTGAATCGGAGGCCTCCCACGAGCAGTACTTC. Amino acids: CASSESEASHEQYF.